Listed below are T cell receptor beta chains from one sample, sequenced in a study of blood T cells in healthy people across ages. Each CDR3 protein is one row after TCRdb ran MiXCR on the 5' RACE reads. This table has about 380,000 distinct CDR3 sequences, roughly half appearing once. Sequencing was performed on blood. These receptors originate from a man between 60 and 75 years old in good health. CDR3s include the opening cysteine and the closing phenylalanine or tryptophan. Fields, in order: V gene, D gene, J gene, clone size, CDR3 protein, CDR3 DNA. D genes are given only for firm matches. Some rows mark clone size as missing; the rest say once, few, many or name a class of expanded clone.

>TRBV3-1|TRBD1|TRBJ1-2|-
CASSRTSGTGSGYTF
TGTGCCAGCAGCCGAACCTCCGGGACAGGGTCCGGCTACACCTTC
>TRBV5-1|TRBD1|TRBJ1-1|-
CASSWGTGAEAFF
TGCGCCAGCAGCTGGGGGACAGGGGCTGAAGCTTTCTTT
>TRBV29-1|-|TRBJ2-5|-
CSVNRDGERGTQYF
TGCAGCGTTAACCGGGACGGGGAACGAGGGACCCAGTACTTC
>TRBV7-2|-|TRBJ2-7|many
CASSDRYEQYF
TGTGCCAGCAGCGATCGGTACGAGCAGTACTTC
>TRBV2|-|TRBJ2-7|-
CASKEGPSYEQYF
TGTGCCAGCAAGGAGGGCCCCTCCTACGAGCAGTACTTC
>TRBV12-5|TRBD2|TRBJ2-3|-
CASASRAGGVPDTQYF
TGTGCTAGTGCCTCCCGGGCGGGAGGGGTCCCAGATACGCAGTATTTT
>TRBV10-1|-|TRBJ2-3|-
CASSERRGGTDTQYF
TGCGCCAGCAGTGAGCGCAGGGGGGGCACAGATACGCAGTATTTT
>TRBV24-1|TRBD2|TRBJ2-3|-
CATSDPLGGGGTDTQYF
TGTGCCACCAGTGATCCCCTGGGGGGGGGAGGAACAGATACGCAGTATTTT
>TRBV20-1|-|TRBJ2-3|many
CSASPRELGTDTQYF
TGCAGTGCTAGTCCCAGAGAGTTGGGCACAGATACGCAGTATTTT
>TRBV12-5|TRBD2|TRBJ2-1|-
CASGFRLAAYNEQFF
TGTGCTAGTGGTTTTAGACTAGCGGCGTACAATGAGCAGTTCTTC
>TRBV11-2|-|TRBJ2-7|many
CASSRPRRPYEQYF
TGTGCCAGCAGCCGGCCCCGCCGACCCTACGAGCAGTACTTC
>TRBV28|-|TRBJ2-7|-
CASNGTPRLGQYF
TGTGCCAGCAATGGGACGCCAAGGTTGGGGCAGTACTTC
>TRBV20-1|-|TRBJ2-5|-
CSARAWAETQYF
TGCAGTGCTAGAGCCTGGGCGGAGACCCAGTACTTC
>TRBV28|-|TRBJ2-1|-
CASSSASLGTTPQFF
TGTGCCAGCAGTTCCGCCTCCCTCGGGACCACTCCTCAGTTCTTC
>TRBV12-3/TRBV12-4|TRBD1|TRBJ2-7|-
CASSPQGNEQYF
TGTGCCAGCAGTCCACAGGGGAACGAGCAGTACTTC
>TRBV4-3|-|TRBJ2-7|medium-sized
CASSQDKGSGYEQYF
TGCGCCAGCAGCCAAGATAAAGGTAGCGGCTACGAGCAGTACTTC
>TRBV10-3|TRBD1|TRBJ2-7|once
CAISDPPGTAYEQYF
TGTGCCATCAGTGACCCCCCCGGGACAGCTTACGAGCAGTACTTC
>TRBV4-3|TRBD2|TRBJ2-5|-
CASRQVGLAGVNEQYF
TGCGCCAGCAGGCAAGTAGGGCTAGCGGGAGTCAATGAGCAGTACTTC
>TRBV10-3|-|TRBJ2-5|-
CAISLGQPKETQYF
TGTGCCATCAGTTTGGGACAACCAAAGGAGACCCAGTACTTC
>TRBV29-1|-|TRBJ2-1|-
CSVWDNEQLF
TGCAGCGTTTGGGATAATGAGCAGCTCTTC
>TRBV5-1|-|TRBJ2-3|-
CASSARTDTQYF
TGCGCCAGCAGCGCTCGCACAGATACGCAGTATTTT
>TRBV6-1|-|TRBJ2-7|-
CASRRLGGGDNEQYF
TGTGCCAGCAGGAGGCTTGGGGGGGGCGACAATGAGCAGTACTTC
>TRBV11-2|-|TRBJ2-1|few
CASSPLGGGTYNEQFF
TGTGCCAGCAGCCCCCTCGGTGGTGGGACGTACAATGAGCAGTTCTTC
>TRBV11-2|TRBD2|TRBJ2-5|-
CASSLDSGGIQETQYF
TGTGCCAGCAGCTTAGATAGCGGGGGGATTCAAGAGACCCAGTACTTC
>TRBV5-1|-|TRBJ2-5|few
CASRVDNQETQYF
TGCGCCAGCAGGGTGGACAACCAAGAGACCCAGTACTTC
>TRBV6-2/TRBV6-3|-|TRBJ2-7|-
CASAMGTASYEQYF
TGTGCCAGTGCCATGGGGACCGCGTCCTACGAGCAGTACTTC
>TRBV4-1|-|TRBJ2-4|-
CASSQGGGKTKYIQYF
TGCGCCAGCAGCCAAGGAGGAGGGAAAACTAAGTACATTCAGTACTTC
>TRBV10-3|TRBD1|TRBJ2-7|-
CAISVRQGQGEQYF
TGTGCCATCAGTGTACGACAGGGACAGGGCGAGCAGTACTTC
>TRBV30|TRBD2|TRBJ2-3|-
CAWSPLAGGTDTQYF
TGTGCCTGGAGTCCTCTAGCGGGAGGTACAGATACGCAGTATTTT
>TRBV10-1|-|TRBJ2-3|few
CASSESLGVPSTDTQYF
TGCGCCAGCAGTGAGTCGTTGGGGGTCCCTAGCACAGATACGCAGTATTTT
>TRBV29-1|-|TRBJ2-1|-
CSGGDPSSYNEQFF
TGCAGCGGGGGGGACCCTAGCTCCTACAATGAGCAGTTCTTC
>TRBV6-2/TRBV6-3|-|TRBJ2-7|many
CASSRRYEQYF
TGTGCCAGCAGTAGGCGATACGAGCAGTACTTC
>TRBV5-1|-|TRBJ2-3|-
CASLYENTQYF
TGCGCCAGCTTGTACGAGAATACGCAGTATTTT
>TRBV9|-|TRBJ2-3|few
CASSVGPSGADTQYF
TGTGCCAGCAGCGTAGGCCCCTCGGGGGCCGATACGCAGTATTTT
>TRBV10-3|TRBD1|TRBJ2-7|-
CAIRGTGDYEQYF
TGTGCCATCAGAGGGACAGGGGACTACGAGCAGTACTTC
>TRBV27|-|TRBJ2-2|-
CASSLIGLGDTGELFF
TGTGCCAGCAGTTTAATAGGTCTAGGGGACACCGGGGAGCTGTTTTTT
>TRBV6-1|-|TRBJ2-5|-
CASSDIWGAGETQYF
TGTGCCAGCAGTGATATTTGGGGGGCCGGCGAGACCCAGTACTTC
>TRBV10-3|TRBD1|TRBJ1-1|few
CAISGGQGAQDTEAFF
TGTGCCATCAGTGGTGGACAGGGGGCGCAGGACACTGAAGCTTTCTTT
>TRBV20-1|TRBD2|TRBJ2-7|few
CSARAFRLAGNEQYF
TGCAGTGCTAGAGCCTTTAGACTAGCCGGCAACGAGCAGTACTTC
>TRBV5-5|-|TRBJ2-4|-
CASSLWGAKNIQYF
TGTGCCAGCAGCTTGTGGGGGGCCAAAAACATTCAGTACTTC
>TRBV6-1|TRBD1|TRBJ1-2|-
CASGGGTGNLYGYTF
TGTGCCAGCGGTGGGGGGACAGGAAACTTATATGGCTACACCTTC
>TRBV3-1|TRBD1|TRBJ2-2|-
CASRDRGPGELFF
TGTGCCAGCCGGGACAGGGGTCCCGGGGAGCTGTTTTTT
>TRBV20-1|TRBD2|TRBJ2-7|-
CSATSGRDSYNEQYF
TGCAGTGCTACTAGCGGGAGGGACTCCTACAATGAGCAGTACTTC
>TRBV6-2/TRBV6-3|-|TRBJ2-4|-
CASSGLSPAKNIQYF
TGTGCCAGCTCTGGGCTGTCCCCAGCCAAAAACATTCAGTACTTC
>TRBV24-1|-|TRBJ2-1|few
CATSDLSSYNEQFF
TGTGCCACCAGTGATCTGAGCTCCTACAATGAGCAGTTCTTC